This is a list of T cell receptor beta chains from one sample in a study of blood T cells in healthy people across ages. TCRdb re-called the 5' RACE reads through MiXCR, storing one row per CDR3 protein. Here the sample spans about 1,600,000 distinct CDR3 sequences, 35% to 45% being singletons. The source material was blood. The receptors come from a young woman in good health. Each CDR3 is given with its conserved first and last residue. The D gene is left open where the match is weak. Rows give clone size only sometimes, using once, few, many, or a class for an expanded clone.

D gene	clone size	J gene	V gene	CDR3 DNA	CDR3 protein
NA	NA	TRBJ2-7	TRBV7-9	TGTGCCAGCAGCTTCACCAAGATCGGGAAGCAGTACTTC	CASSFTKIGKQYF
TRBD2	NA	TRBJ2-5	TRBV6-1	TGTGCCAGCAGTGACCAGACTAGCGGGATCGGAGAGACCCAGTACTTC	CASSDQTSGIGETQYF
NA	NA	TRBJ2-5	TRBV15	TGTGCCACCAGCAGACGGGGACCTGCAGAGACCCAGTACTTC	CATSRRGPAETQYF
TRBD1	NA	TRBJ2-3	TRBV5-1	TGCGCCAGCAGCAGGGGACAGGTCACAGATACGCAGTATTTT	CASSRGQVTDTQYF
TRBD2	NA	TRBJ2-7	TRBV20-1	TGCAGTGCACAAAGACTAGCGGGGCCCTACGAGCAGTACTTC	CSAQRLAGPYEQYF
TRBD1	NA	TRBJ1-1	TRBV10-3	TGTGCCATCAGCCTAAGACAGGGCGACCCTGAAGCTTTCTTT	CAISLRQGDPEAFF
NA	NA	TRBJ2-3	TRBV4-1	TGCGCCAGTTCTCCAGGTGTACGGCCCAGCACAGATACGCAGTATTTT	CASSPGVRPSTDTQYF
NA	NA	TRBJ2-7	TRBV20-1	TGCAGTGCTAGGATCGGGAGCTCCTACAATGAGCAGTACTTC	CSARIGSSYNEQYF
TRBD1	NA	TRBJ2-5	TRBV29-1	TGCAGCGTCAAAGACAGGGCCCAAGAGACCCAGTACTTC	CSVKDRAQETQYF
TRBD1	NA	TRBJ2-7	TRBV12-3/TRBV12-4	TGTGCCAGCAGTTCCCGTGGACAGGGAAGCCACGAGCAGTACTTC	CASSSRGQGSHEQYF
TRBD1	NA	TRBJ1-5	TRBV27	TGTGCCAGCAGCTTCGGGACAGGGATACAGCCCCAGCATTTT	CASSFGTGIQPQHF
TRBD1	NA	TRBJ1-5	TRBV2	TGTGCCAGCAGCGGCGGACAGGGGAGCAATCAGCCCCAGCATTTT	CASSGGQGSNQPQHF
NA	many	TRBJ1-1	TRBV7-9	TGTGCCAGCAGCTTAGTTGCGGGGGAAGGGACTGAAGCTTTCTTT	CASSLVAGEGTEAFF
NA	many	TRBJ2-1	TRBV4-1	TGCGCCAGCAGCCAAGGCGGATGGAATGAGCAGTTCTTC	CASSQGGWNEQFF